Below are 7 T cell receptor beta chains sequenced from a single sample in a study of CD4 T cells in relation to SARS-CoV-2 and coronaviruses. The protocol was immunoSEQ multiplex PCR, while the TCRdb copy is restricted to in-frame clones and leaves out a portion. The data show 15,000 to 20,000 clones, around 78% seen once. The antigens of these receptors remain unknown. The unexposed donors gave CD4+ T cells in about 2011-2018, prior to COVID-19. The cells were cultured for about ten days before CD4+ T cells were isolated. Source material: CD4+ T cells from PBMCs, cultured in vitro. The receptors here all came from a human donor in good health.

The V and J genes are TRBV19 and TRBJ1-1, with TRBD1 identical over 9 bases. The germline CDR1 and CDR2 sequences are LNHDA and SQIVND (reference sequence). This CDR3 has 16 residues. The trim removed 1 base at V and 4 bases at J, leaving 7 bases unmatched. The CDR3 loop reads CASSIVGTGRVTEAFF. The CDR3 DNA sequence: TGTGCCAGTAGTATAGTAGGGACAGGGAGAGTCACTGAAGCTTTCTTT.

This clone was seen only a few times. This chain links TRBV12-3 or TRBV12-4 with TRBJ1-3; D call uncertain. Trimming removed 5 bases from V and 16 bases from J, with 21 bases in between. The CDR3 contains 13 residues. The CDR3 region is CASSPVEVGIFYF. In DNA, the CDR3 is TGTGCCAGCAGTCCCGTGGAGGTGGGGATATTTTATTTT.

This clone has only one observation. The chain couples TRBV6-1 to TRBJ1-3, with a possible D match to TRBD1 (6 bases). Germline CDR1 and CDR2: MNHNS and SASEGT. The CDR3 length is 16 residues. V lost 4 bases and J 0 bases, leaving 13 bases between the germline ends. The DNA for the CDR3 is TGTGCCAGCAGTGGTCAGGGGCTTAGCTCTGGAAACACCATATATTTT. Translation gives CASSGQGLSSGNTIYF.

The chain recombines TRBV5-4 with TRBJ1-2; weak D call: TRBD1 (5 bases). CDR1 is SGHNT and CDR2 is YYREEE in the germline V gene (reference sequence). CDR3 length equals 14 residues. V dropped 4 bases and J dropped 1 base, with 11 bases sitting between them. The CDR3 nucleotides read TGTGCCAGCAGCACCGGGACGGATAACTATGGCTACACCTTC. This encodes CASSTGTDNYGYTF.

The chain links TRBV5-1 to TRBJ2-2, with 12 bases matching TRBD2. Germline V gene sequence: CDR1 SGHRS, CDR2 YFSETQ. J lost 5 bases, V lost 2 bases, and 4 bases had no gene match. This CDR3 region has 16 residues. CDR3 bases: TGCGCCAGCAGCTTTACTAGCGGGAGGAAAACCGGGGAGCTGTTTTTT. The encoded protein is CASSFTSGRKTGELFF.

The gene calls are TRBV30 and TRBJ2-5; D is ambiguous. The CDR3 sequence is 12 residues long. Germline loops: CDR1 GTSNPN, CDR2 SVGIG (reference sequence). V gave up 4 bases and J gave up 2 bases, with 8 bases separating them. The CDR3 protein is CAWIGQQETQYF. The CDR3 DNA reads as TGTGCCTGGATTGGCCAACAAGAGACCCAGTACTTC.

The chain uses TRBV2 and TRBJ2-5, with 12 bases that match TRBD2. Looked up from germline, CDR1 is SNHLY and CDR2 is FYNNEI. Trimming cost V 11 bases and J 4 bases; bases outside gene matches: 11. The CDR3 extends over 15 amino acids. The CDR3 loop reads CAGQLLAGGRETQYF. The DNA of the CDR3 is TGTGCCGGTCAACTACTAGCGGGAGGTCGAGAGACCCAGTACTTC.